The next 21 T cell receptor beta chains were all read from a single sample in a study of CD8 T cells in ankylosing spondylitis. TCRdb used MiXCR to reprocess the 5' RACE reads, holding one entry per CDR3 protein. Of around 88,000 distinct CDR3 sequences in the sample, 8.8% were seen once. The sequenced sample was blood, either unsorted or a sorted T cell fraction (not recorded which). Every receptor here comes from a male donor with ankylosing spondylitis or in good health (not recorded which).

Many counts were recorded for this clonotype. The V gene is TRBV15, the J gene TRBJ2-1, with a tentative D call TRBD1 (6 bases). The CDR3 is 14 residues long. Trimming cost V 1 base and J 4 bases, with 8 bases left between them. Looked up from germline, CDR1 is LNHNV and CDR2 is YYDKDF (reference sequence). Here the CDR3 reads CATSRGQEYNEQFF. CDR3 DNA: TGTGCCACCAGCAGAGGACAGGAATACAATGAGCAGTTCTTC.

This clonotype was seen ten or more times. This chain uses TRBV2 with TRBJ1-5; 10 nucleotides match TRBD1. V trimming: 8 bases; J trimming: 6 bases; junction bases outside the gene matches: 4. The CDR3 is 13 amino acids. The germline V gene has CDR1 SNHLY and CDR2 FYNNEI. Here the CDR3 reads CASGDRGFQPQHF. In DNA, the CDR3 is TGTGCCAGCGGGGACAGGGGATTTCAGCCCCAGCATTTT.

The sample holds many counts of this clonotype. The chain joins TRBV3-1 to TRBJ2-1; TRBD1 is a possible D gene (6 bases). CDR1 and CDR2 from the germline V gene are LGHDT and YNNKEL (reference sequence). The CDR3 covers 15 residues. V lost 1 base and J lost 4, with 11 bases in between. The CDR3 loop is CASSQVGGLYNEQFF. CDR3 sequence (DNA): TGTGCCAGCAGCCAAGTAGGGGGATTATACAATGAGCAGTTCTTC.

This clonotype was found many times. The J gene is TRBJ2-1, the V gene TRBV30; D is possibly TRBD1 (5 bases). From germline, CDR1 is GTSNPN and CDR2 SVGIG (reference sequence). The ends were cut back, 4 bases at V and 4 bases at J, with 14 bases in the middle. The CDR3 is 14 residues long. CDR3 amino acids: CAWKVTDSYNEQFF. In DNA, the CDR3 is TGTGCCTGGAAGGTGACAGACTCGTACAATGAGCAGTTCTTC.

In its sample, this clonotype was seen many times. The chain couples TRBV29-1 to TRBJ2-5; no firm D call. The germline V gene encodes CDR1 SQVTM and CDR2 ANQGSEA. This CDR3 has 16 residues. V lost 2 bases and J lost 0, with 16 bases in between. The DNA for the CDR3 is TGCAGCGTTGAAATAGAAGCCCGGACCCACCAAGAGACCCAGTACTTC. Amino acids: CSVEIEARTHQETQYF.

The rearrangement joins TRBV6-5 to TRBJ2-7; 8 bases map to TRBD1. From germline, CDR1 is MNHEY and CDR2 SVGAGI. The CDR3 runs to 15 residues. The ends lost 2 bases at V and 6 bases at J; junction bases unmatched: 9. CDR3 coding DNA: TGTGCCAGCAGTTACACTGGCAGGGGGCAAGGCGAGCAGTACTTC. It translates to CASSYTGRGQGEQYF.

This clonotype has a count of ten or more. V gene TRBV4-1 combines with J gene TRBJ2-2; the D gene is possibly TRBD1 (5 bases). V was pared by 4 bases and J by 3 bases, with 12 bases between. This CDR3 has 15 amino acids. Germline V gene data show CDR1 as MGHRA and CDR2 as YSYEKL. DNA of the CDR3: TGCGCCAGCAGCCTCGAAAGACAGTACACCGGGGAGCTGTTTTTT. Encoded protein: CASSLERQYTGELFF.

There are many counts of this clonotype. CDR3 sequence reads: CASSLGQGVQETQYF. CDR3 bases: TGCGCCAGCAGCTTGGGACAGGGGGTGCAAGAGACCCAGTACTTC. The genes are TRBV5-1 and TRBJ2-5; 9 bases fit TRBD1. The V gene's germline CDR1 is SGHRS and CDR2 YFSETQ. V shed 0 bases, J shed 2 bases, and the junction held 2 bases outside the gene matches. The CDR3 spans 15 residues.

This clonotype was picked up many times. The rearrangement links TRBV29-1 to TRBJ2-2; D assignment may be TRBD1 or TRBD2 (5 bases each). Trimming took 7 bases from V and 6 from J, leaving 15 bases between them. Germline V gene data show CDR1 as SQVTM and CDR2 as ANQGSEA. This CDR3 contains 13 residues. CDR3 coding DNA: TGCAGCGCCCTAGAGGGGTTTCCCGGGGAGCTGTTTTTT. Translated: CSALEGFPGELFF.

Only a few counts were recorded for this clonotype. The V call is TRBV7-2, the J call TRBJ2-1; D possibly corresponds to TRBD1 (6 bases). The germline V and J ends were trimmed by 4 bases and 1 base, with 14 bases remaining between them. The CDR3 covers 16 residues. Germline CDR1 and CDR2: SGHTA and FQGNSA. For the CDR3, the DNA is TGTGCCAGCAGCTCCCAATCAGGGGTGTCCTACAATGAGCAGTTCTTC. Its protein product is CASSSQSGVSYNEQFF.

This clonotype has a handful of counts. The CDR3 coding sequence is TGTGCCAGCAGCCAAGGTTTCCCGCGGGGGGACACTGAAGCTTTCTTT. It is translated as CASSQGFPRGDTEAFF. The chain has TRBV4-2 and TRBJ1-1, with D perhaps matching TRBD1 (5 bases). The CDR3 consists of 16 residues. V was trimmed by 1 base and J by 3 bases, leaving 15 bases between them. Germline V gene data show CDR1 as LGHNA and CDR2 as YNFKEQ.

This clonotype was picked up many times. The chain employs TRBV28 and TRBJ2-5; D call uncertain. The CDR3 runs to 16 residues. CDR1 and CDR2 (germline): MDHEN, SYDVKM. Trimming pared 1 base from V and 6 bases from J, leaving 18 bases between. DNA for the CDR3: TGTGCCAGCAGTTTATCGGGCGGCCATCCCCCCAAGACCCAGTACTTC. It is translated as CASSLSGGHPPKTQYF.

This clonotype showed up many times. The gene calls are TRBV11-2 and TRBJ2-2, with D hard to call. The CDR3 totals 13 residues. CDR1 and CDR2 (germline): SGHAT, FQNNGV. V was clipped by 3 bases and J by 5 bases, with 7 bases between them. CDR3 sequence reads: CASSFDRTGELFF. The CDR3 DNA follows: TGTGCCAGCAGCTTTGATCGTACCGGGGAGCTGTTTTTT.

This clonotype has ten or more counts. This chain links TRBV12-3 or TRBV12-4 with TRBJ1-4; D is ambiguous. CDR3 size: 15 residues. Trimming took off 0 bases at V and 4 bases at J, with 9 bases between the two ends. The CDR3 loop reads CASSLATDYNEKLFF. Written as DNA, the CDR3 is TGTGCCAGCAGTTTAGCGACGGACTATAATGAAAAACTGTTTTTT.

The sample holds many counts of this clonotype. The rearrangement uses TRBV20-1 and TRBJ1-5, with 7 positions matching TRBD1. The CDR3 contains 13 residues. Germline CDR1 and CDR2: DFQATT and SNEGSKA (reference sequence). V dropped 3 bases and J dropped 4; count of bases not matched to a gene: 3. This chain's CDR3 is CSASQGGNQPQHF. For the CDR3, the DNA is TGCAGTGCTAGTCAGGGGGGAAATCAGCCCCAGCATTTT.

To note about this clonotype: This may arise from a read error, as a much more abundant clone is one base away. V is TRBV18 and J is TRBJ2-5; no clear D. There are 13 residues in the CDR3. Germline CDR1 is KGHSH and CDR2 is LQKENI. V lost 1 base and J 9 bases, leaving 12 bases between the germline ends. CDR3 in DNA: TGTGCCAGCTCACCACAGGGTTTTCAGGCCCAGTACTTC. It specifies CASSPQGFQAQYF.

The sample holds many counts of this clonotype. The chain employs TRBV3-1 and TRBJ1-1; D is undetermined. Germline values: CDR1 LGHDT, CDR2 YNNKEL (reference sequence). Trimming cost V 6 bases and J 7 bases, with 12 bases left between them. The CDR3 is 12 amino acids. The CDR3 DNA follows: TGTGCCAGCAGTTTGACGGGATTTGAAGCTTTCTTT. Translated, it gives CASSLTGFEAFF.

This clonotype was recorded many times. The gene calls are TRBV20-1 and TRBJ1-6; no reliable D call. The CDR3 has 12 residues. Trimming stripped 1 base from V and 16 bases from J, with 14 bases between. The germline V gene encodes CDR1 DFQATT and CDR2 SNEGSKA (reference sequence). The CDR3 protein is CSARVSKVELHF. The CDR3 DNA sequence: TGCAGTGCTAGAGTCTCCAAAGTAGAGCTCCACTTT.

This clonotype occurred many times. The chain employs TRBV7-2 and TRBJ1-4, with D tentatively TRBD1 (5 bases). The CDR3 covers 16 residues. The V gene's germline CDR1 is SGHTA and CDR2 FQGNSA. Trimming took off 2 bases at V and 7 bases at J, with 17 bases between the two ends. CDR3 sequence: CASSLSRFGQGEKLFF. The CDR3 region has the DNA TGTGCCAGCAGCTTATCGCGGTTCGGGCAGGGTGAAAAACTGTTTTTT. Together with reference TRBV7-2 and TRBJ1-4, the CDR3 gives the full variable domain: GAGVSQSPSNKVTEKGKDVELRCDPISGHTALYWYRQSLGQGLEFLIYFQGNSAPDKSGLPSDRFSAERTGGSVSTLTIQRTQQEDSAVYLCASSLSRFGQGEKLFFGSGTQLSVL.

This clonotype was counted ten times or more. This sequence joins TRBV29-1 and TRBJ2-3, with 9 positions matching TRBD2. The germline V gene encodes CDR1 SQVTM and CDR2 ANQGSEA. Unmatched junction bases numbered 6, after V lost 6 bases and J lost 2 bases. The CDR3 consists of 14 residues. The CDR3 is CSVSSGGNTDTQYF. The CDR3 nucleotides read TGCAGCGTGAGTAGCGGGGGAAACACAGATACGCAGTATTTT.

This clonotype was seen at least ten times. This sequence joins TRBV2 and TRBJ1-1; D is unresolved. Germline V gives CDR1 SNHLY, CDR2 FYNNEI. V lost 0 bases to trimming and J lost 5 bases, with 10 bases between them. The CDR3 contains 14 residues. The CDR3 loop is CASSEAGRRTEAFF. In nucleotides, the CDR3 is TGTGCCAGCAGTGAAGCAGGCAGGCGGACTGAAGCTTTCTTT.